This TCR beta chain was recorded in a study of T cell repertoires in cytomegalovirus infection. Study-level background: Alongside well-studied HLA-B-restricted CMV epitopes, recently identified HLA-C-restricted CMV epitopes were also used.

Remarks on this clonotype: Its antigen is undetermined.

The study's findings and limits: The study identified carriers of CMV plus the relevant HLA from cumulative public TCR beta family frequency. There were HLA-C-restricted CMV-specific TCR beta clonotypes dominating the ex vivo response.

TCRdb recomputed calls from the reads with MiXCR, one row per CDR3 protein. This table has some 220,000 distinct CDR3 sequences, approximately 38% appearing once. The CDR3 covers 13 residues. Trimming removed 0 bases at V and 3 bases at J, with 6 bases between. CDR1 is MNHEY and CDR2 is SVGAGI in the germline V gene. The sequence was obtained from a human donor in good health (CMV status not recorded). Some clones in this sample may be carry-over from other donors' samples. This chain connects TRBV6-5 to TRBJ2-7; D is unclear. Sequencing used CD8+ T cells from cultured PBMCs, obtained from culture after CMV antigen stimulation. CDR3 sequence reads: CASSYSKGYEQYF. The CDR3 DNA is TGTGCCAGCAGTTACTCGAAGGGCTACGAGCAGTACTTC.